This note documents a single TCR beta chain sequence. Its antigen is not yet known. Base qualities are not recorded, but no much larger clone differs from it by a single base. Amplification of TCR beta CDR3 regions was carried out from RNA transcripts. The TCR CDR3 was subjected to a first round of RT-PCR using the HTBI primer set and the Qiagen OneStep RT-PCR kit. A second multiplex PCR round built the libraries, followed by size selection and purification. Sequencing of the libraries was done on an Illumina HiSeq2000 using paired-end 100 bp reads. In the paper's pipeline: SOAPnuke was used to process the raw data, with reads discarded if the reads contained adapters or uncalled bases, had a mean Phred below 15, or lacked an exact constant-primer or identifier match. COPE v1.2.5 was used to merge the high-quality paired reads, and each unique nucleotide sequence was defined as a clonotype. MiTCR v1.1 was used to align the clonotypes against IMGT TRBV, TRBD and TRBJ reference segments. The analysis included only V-J combinations with a frequency above 0.0001, which together covered 99.2% of the repertoires. The TCS score was defined as the ratio of F50 (clonal expansion) to E x V (chaos), calculated using BLOSUM62-based TCRdist between CDR3 peptides within each V-J. Welch's t-statistics and random forest reduced 500 to 550 V-J features to 13, which were used in a naive Bayes classifier (R e1071). TCRdb reprocessing: public reads trimmed at Q25 with fastp, clones called with MiXCR, in-frame beta chains kept. Rows merge per CDR3 protein into single entries with the most common DNA and genes. The V and J calls were not made by the authors but by TCRdb's processing. The table for this sample lists hundreds of thousands of distinct CDR3 sequences; less than 25% of them were counted only once. The biggest ten clones account for 34% of the sample.

These data belong to a study of T cells in Graves' hyperthyroidism and ophthalmopathy (dated by TCRdb to between 2017 and 2020). Background on the whole study: Peripheral blood was sampled at the time of initial diagnosis, prior to any treatment. To identify distinguishing TCR V-J signatures, a discovery cohort of about 100 patients was used, comprising 43 with Graves' ophthalmopathy and roughly 60 with stable Graves' hyperthyroidism. Prospective prediction of ophthalmopathy was tested in an independent validation cohort consisting of 18 hyperthyroidism patients and some 16 patients who later progressed to ophthalmopathy. The 100 or so discovery patients were randomly split 7:3 into training and test sets. In several Graves' hyperthyroidism patients, the study also compared T-cell repertoires from thyroid tissue with T-cell repertoires from blood. After blood sampling, hyperthyroidism patients were treated with methimazole at a starting dose of 30 mg daily, and ophthalmopathy patients were treated with high-dose intravenous methylprednisolone. According to the paper, TCR Vbeta CDR3 sequencing was carried out on 135 peripheral blood samples, which came from about 45 ophthalmopathy, around 75 hyperthyroidism and approximately 17 progressor patients.

Study-wide conclusions, independent of this receptor: Most expanded thyroid clonotypes (frequency above 0.001) were also detected in blood, a finding suggesting that blood repertoires may reflect thyroid immune responses. Ophthalmopathy was separated from stable hyperthyroidism by a 13 V-J signature model, with approximately 90% sensitivity and about 81% specificity obtained in cross-validation and 80%/75% obtained in testing. During validation, the model predicted progression to ophthalmopathy a median of approximately 7 months ahead of onset, with roughly 65% sensitivity and about 75% specificity. Sample size was not statistically predetermined, and investigators were not blinded to group allocation.

In the ophthalmopathy patients, disease was moderately to severely active, with a Clinical Activity Score of 3 or more, a NOSPECS grade of 4 or more, and a duration of less than 3 months. Exclusion was applied to patients with uncontrolled infections, other autoimmune diseases, pregnancy or lactation. Diagnoses were established on the basis of clinical symptoms, serum thyroxine and TRAb, thyroid ultrasound, and orbital computed tomography. Ficoll-Paque density gradient centrifugation was used to isolate PBMCs from around 9.1 ml of fresh peripheral blood. Trizol reagent was used to extract total RNA, and RNA quality was then checked on an Agilent 2100 Bioanalyzer. Based on the germline V gene (reference sequence), the CDR1 and CDR2 sequences are DFQATT and SNEGSKA. V is cut by 6 bases and J by 4 bases, and the space between the germline ends is 10 bases. The CDR3 has 13 amino acids, counting the end cysteine and phenylalanine. The DNA shown is the 39-base CDR3, in frame from base 1.

Sequencing was done on a sample of blood. The receptor chain draws on TRBV20-1 and TRBJ1-6; the D gene identity is not certain. The receptor comes from a young man with Graves' ophthalmopathy. The CDR3 here reads CSAVGRYNSPLHF. The DNA sequence is given as TGCAGTGCCGTCGGACGGTATAATTCACCCCTCCACTTT.